Listed below are T cell receptor beta chains from one sample, sequenced in a study of OX40 agonist ivuxolimab in advanced cancers. Here immunoSEQ multiplex PCR was the method, and the copy in TCRdb shows in-frame clones only, minus some. The sample has nearly 95,000 clones; roughly 92% are singletons. The sample was CD4+ or CD8+ T cells sorted from blood, taken in a trial of the OX40 agonist ivuxolimab. All receptors come from an adult with an advanced solid tumor such as melanoma, head and neck, liver or kidney cancer. CDR3s include the opening cysteine and the closing phenylalanine or tryptophan. A D gene is named only where the DNA matches it firmly. Not all rows give a size; the values are once, few, many and, for expanded clones, a class.

clone_size	v_call	d_call	j_call	cdr3_nt	cdr3_aa
.	TRBV9	TRBD2	TRBJ2-3	TGTGCCAGCAGCCCCATGGAGCGGGGGCCCCCAGATACGCAGTATTTT	CASSPMERGPPDTQYF
.	TRBV9	TRBD2	TRBJ2-1	TGTGCCAGCAGCGTTAGCGGGGGTTTCAACAATGAGCAGTTCTTC	CASSVSGGFNNEQFF
.	TRBV29-1	.	TRBJ2-1	TGCAGCGTTGAACCGCCAGCTTACAATGAGCAGTTCTTC	CSVEPPAYNEQFF
once	TRBV9	.	TRBJ2-6	TGTGCCAGCAGCCCTGGGGACTCTGGGGCCAACGTCCTGACTTTC	CASSPGDSGANVLTF
.	TRBV6-6	.	TRBJ2-5	TGTGCCAGCAGTTATTTCGGGACCCAGTACTTC	CASSYFGTQYF
.	TRBV9	TRBD1	TRBJ1-2	TGTGCCAGCAGCGTATCGGGACAGGGAGATGATGGCTACACCTTC	CASSVSGQGDDGYTF
.	TRBV11-2	TRBD2	TRBJ2-5	TGTGCCAGCTTTGGGGACTACGGGACCCAGTACTTC	CASFGDYGTQYF
.	TRBV11-2	.	TRBJ2-7	TGTGCCAGCAGCTTAGTAACAGGCGAGGGGTACGAGCAGTACTTC	CASSLVTGEGYEQYF
.	TRBV5-1	.	TRBJ2-1	TGCGCCAGCAGCTTACAGGCGAACAATGAGCAGTTCTTC	CASSLQANNEQFF
.	TRBV25-1	.	TRBJ2-5	TGTGCCAGCAGTGATGGGGGGAAGACCCAGTACTTC	CASSDGGKTQYF
once	TRBV2	.	TRBJ2-3	TGTGCCAGCAGTGTAGGTCGAATAGCAGGCACAGATACGCAGTATTTT	CASSVGRIAGTDTQYF
.	TRBV5-4	TRBD1	TRBJ1-1	TGTGCCAGCAGCGCCGGGACAGGGTACACTGAAGCTTTCTTT	CASSAGTGYTEAFF
.	TRBV28	.	TRBJ2-2	TGTGCCAGCAGTTTCACCCCGAGATCCGGGGAGCTGTTTTTT	CASSFTPRSGELFF
.	TRBV29-1	.	TRBJ2-5	TGCAGCGGGGATCATAATCCACCGACCCAGTACTTC	CSGDHNPPTQYF
few	TRBV27	TRBD2	TRBJ2-7	TGTGCCAGCAGTTTCATCGCGGGAGGCTACGAGCAGTACTTC	CASSFIAGGYEQYF
.	TRBV5-6	.	TRBJ2-3	TGTGCCAGCAGCTTGGGGGCCACAGATACGCAGTATTTT	CASSLGATDTQYF
few	TRBV6-5	.	TRBJ1-1	TGTGCCAGCAGTTACGGCCTAGGCACTGAAGCTTTCTTT	CASSYGLGTEAFF
.	TRBV15	.	TRBJ2-2	TGTGCCACCAGCAGTTTTAGCGGCGGAGCCGGGGAGCTGTTTTTT	CATSSFSGGAGELFF
once	TRBV7-9	.	TRBJ1-2	TGTGCCAGCAGCTCCGGAGGGGCGGGCTACACCTTC	CASSSGGAGYTF
.	TRBV5-1	.	TRBJ1-1	TGCGCCAGCAGCTTCCTTGGCCTTGACGGCTTAAGCGAAGCTTTCTTT	CASSFLGLDGLSEAFF
.	TRBV4-2	.	TRBJ2-7	TGTGCCAGCAGCCAATCAGTGACTAGCTCCTACGAGCAGTACTTC	CASSQSVTSSYEQYF
.	TRBV4-3	TRBD2	TRBJ2-7	TGCGCCAGCAGCCCACAACCGGGACTAGCGGGGGACGAGCAGTACTTC	CASSPQPGLAGDEQYF
.	TRBV28	.	TRBJ1-2	TGTGCCACACAGTCGACTCCCATCTATGGCTACACCTTC	CATQSTPIYGYTF
once	TRBV29-1	.	TRBJ2-2	TGCAGCGTTCTTGCAGAAAACACCGGGGAGCTGTTTTTT	CSVLAENTGELFF
.	TRBV7-9	.	TRBJ1-5	TGTGCCAGCAGCTCGTCTTCGACTGGGCCAAATCAGCCCCAGCATTTT	CASSSSSTGPNQPQHF
.	TRBV7-2	TRBD2	TRBJ2-1	TGTGCCAGCAGCTGGACTAGCGGATATAATGAGCAGTTCTTC	CASSWTSGYNEQFF
.	TRBV13	TRBD2	TRBJ2-3	TGTGCCAGCAGCGAGGGCGGGGGGACCACCAGTACGCAGTATTTT	CASSEGGGTTSTQYF
.	TRBV5-6	TRBD1	TRBJ1-4	TGTGCCAGCAGCGGTGGACAGGGAGCAACTAATGAAAAACTGTTTTTT	CASSGGQGATNEKLFF
.	TRBV27	.	TRBJ2-3	TGTGCCAGCACCCCACGAGGACTCACGGATACGCAGTATTTT	CASTPRGLTDTQYF
.	TRBV7-6	.	TRBJ2-2	TGTGCCAGCAGCCCGTACCCCACAGGGAGGGTGGTATCCGGGGAGCTGTTTTTT	CASSPYPTGRVVSGELFF
.	TRBV28	TRBD1	TRBJ2-7	TGTGCCAGCAGTTTTCCGACAGGGTCGGGTGAGCAGTACTTC	CASSFPTGSGEQYF
once	TRBV27	.	TRBJ1-1	TGTGCCAGCAGTTCCGACAGTTTCTCGAACACTGAAGCTTTCTTT	CASSSDSFSNTEAFF
.	TRBV9	TRBD1	TRBJ1-5	TGTGCCGGACAGGTTTCGAATCAGCCCCAGCATTTT	CAGQVSNQPQHF
.	TRBV7-8	.	TRBJ2-5	TGTGCCAGCAGCTTAAACTCCGGAGGGTCAGAGACCCAGTACTTC	CASSLNSGGSETQYF
.	TRBV5-4	.	TRBJ1-6	TGTGCCAGCAGCTTGGTCTCGGACTCTGGCTCACCCCTCCACTTT	CASSLVSDSGSPLHF
.	TRBV27	.	TRBJ2-1	TGTGCCAGCAGTTTGGAGACTAGTGGGCGCAATGAGCAGTTCTTC	CASSLETSGRNEQFF
.	TRBV6-6	.	TRBJ2-5	TGTGCCAGCAGAACCAGGGGTTTTAGGGAGACCCAGTACTTC	CASRTRGFRETQYF
.	TRBV19	.	TRBJ1-2	TGTGCCAGTAGTCTCCGTGGCGGGATCTACACCTTC	CASSLRGGIYTF
.	TRBV10-1	.	TRBJ1-2	TGCGCCAGCTTGAAAGACGGCTACACCTTC	CASLKDGYTF
.	TRBV27	.	TRBJ2-1	TGTGCCAGCAGTCCACTTAGCTCCTACAATGAGCAGTTCTTC	CASSPLSSYNEQFF
.	TRBV7-6	TRBD1	TRBJ1-1	TGTGCCAGCAGCTTAGGGACAGGGAACACTGAAGCTTTCTTT	CASSLGTGNTEAFF
.	TRBV9	TRBD2	TRBJ2-1	TGTGCCAGCAGCGCGAGCCCTAGCGGGGGGGGCGTTTACAATGAGCAGTTCTTC	CASSASPSGGGVYNEQFF
.	TRBV27	TRBD1	TRBJ1-2	TGTGCCAGCAGTTCTCGCCGACAGGGGATTAACTATGGCTACACCTTC	CASSSRRQGINYGYTF
.	TRBV7-9	.	TRBJ2-7	TGTGCCAGCAGCTTAGCTTTGGACAACTCCTACGAGCAGTACTTC	CASSLALDNSYEQYF
.	TRBV27	TRBD2	TRBJ2-7	TGTGCCAGCAGTTTAGTGGGCGGGAGGCCTTGGGAGCAGTACTTC	CASSLVGGRPWEQYF
.	TRBV27	.	TRBJ2-1	TGTGCCAGCAGTTTATCCCTAAGTGGATACAATGAGCAGTTCTTC	CASSLSLSGYNEQFF
once	TRBV10-2	.	TRBJ2-5	TGCGCCAGCAGTTCCGGGACCCTGTACCAAGAGACCCAGTACTTC	CASSSGTLYQETQYF
.	TRBV6-1	TRBD1	TRBJ1-2	TGTGCCATCAACCCCCTACCTGACAGGGCTTATGGCTACACCTTC	CAINPLPDRAYGYTF
.	TRBV30	.	TRBJ2-2	TGTGCCTGGACTAACAGGAACACCGGGGAGCTGTTTTTT	CAWTNRNTGELFF
.	TRBV19	.	TRBJ1-2	TGTGCCAGTAGTATAGATCGAGGTAGGGAGACTAACTATGGCTACACCTTC	CASSIDRGRETNYGYTF
.	TRBV5-4	TRBD2	TRBJ2-7	TGTGCCATAAGCGGGGGACTAGCGGCCTACGAGCAGTACTTC	CAISGGLAAYEQYF